The next 20 T cell receptor beta chains were all read from a single sample in a study of T cell responses to AZD1222 COVID-19 vaccine. Profiled with immunoSEQ multiplex PCR; TCRdb holds only in-frame clones, not every one. The data contain under 150,000 clones, about 91% of them singletons. The starting material was peripheral blood, obtained on day 0 of AZD1222 vaccination. These TCRs come from an adult in good health.

V is TRBV9 and J is TRBJ2-2; D gene ambiguous. With 3 bases removed from V and 4 bases from J, the gap between germline ends came to 4 bases. In germline, CDR1 is SGDLS, CDR2 YYNGEE. There are 12 residues in the CDR3. CDR3 residues: CASSAGTGELFF. The CDR3 DNA follows: TGTGCCAGCAGCGCCGGCACCGGGGAGCTGTTTTTT.

The chain joins TRBV21-1 to TRBJ2-7; the D segment call TRBD1 is taken from the table without a DNA check. TRBV21-1 is given as a pseudogene. The CDR3 contains 15 residues. The CDR3, as DNA: TGTGCCAGCAGTTCCCTCCACGGACAAGCCTACGAGCAGTACTTC. It specifies CASSSLHGQAYEQYF.

This chain links TRBV11-1 with TRBJ1-2; 7 nucleotides agree with TRBD1. V lost 4 bases, J lost 5 bases, and 4 bases stayed unmatched. Germline values: CDR1 SGHAT, CDR2 FQDESV (reference sequence). This CDR3 region has 13 residues. CDR3 bases: TGTGCCAGCAGCTCGGGACAGCGGTATGGCTACACCTTC. This encodes CASSSGQRYGYTF.

This chain uses TRBV19 with TRBJ1-2; TRBD1 matches 11 bases. The CDR3 totals 14 residues. CDR1 LNHDA and CDR2 SQIVND come from the germline V gene (reference sequence). J was trimmed by 2 bases and V by 7 bases; bases with no gene match: 3. The CDR3 here is CASNRDRGNYGYTF. CDR3 DNA: TGTGCCAGTAATAGGGACAGGGGGAACTATGGCTACACCTTC. Together with reference TRBV19 and TRBJ1-2, the CDR3 gives the full variable domain: DGGITQSPKYLFRKEGQNVTLSCEQNLNHDAMYWYRQDPGQGLRLIYYSQIVNDFQKGDIAEGYSVSREKKESFPLTVTSAQKNPTAFYLCASNRDRGNYGYTFGSGTRLTVV.

This clone has only one observation. V is TRBV6-5 and J is TRBJ1-2; 10 positions match TRBD1. Germline V gives CDR1 MNHEY, CDR2 SVGAGI. V trimming: 2 bases; J trimming: 4 bases; junction bases outside the gene matches: 4. The CDR3 extends over 15 amino acids. The CDR3 DNA reads as TGTGCCAGCAGTTACGATGGGACAGGGGTCTATGGCTACACCTTC. Its translation: CASSYDGTGVYGYTF.

This CDR3 is CASYQPQHF. The CDR3 DNA sequence: TGTGCCAGCTATCAGCCCCAGCATTTT. The rearrangement uses TRBV2 and TRBJ1-5; no clear D gene. The germline V gene has CDR1 SNHLY and CDR2 FYNNEI. The CDR3 consists of 9 residues. Trimming shortened V by 8 bases and J by 5 bases, and 1 base separated the two germline ends.

The V call is TRBV28, the J call TRBJ1-5, with 8 bases lining up with TRBD1. With 6 bases clipped from V and 4 bases from J, the junction kept 14 bases outside the gene matches. The CDR3 has 17 residues. Germline V gene lookup returns CDR1 MDHEN and CDR2 SYDVKM. CDR3 in DNA: TGTGCCAGCAGCCCAGCCCCCCAGGGGGCCGGGAATCAGCCCCAGCATTTT. This codes for CASSPAPQGAGNQPQHF.

This clone was observed a few times. Other nucleotide sequences from this sample produce the same CDR3. The chain carries TRBV9 and TRBJ1-3; D ambiguous. Germline V gene sequence: CDR1 SGDLS, CDR2 YYNGEE. This CDR3 spans 15 amino acids. V lost 0 bases to trimming and J lost 1 base, with 8 bases between them. CDR3 nucleotides: TGTGCCAGCAGCGTAGAGGGCGGTTCTGGAAACACCATATATTTT. Protein sequence: CASSVEGGSGNTIYF.

This chain links TRBV24-1 with TRBJ2-3; D unresolved. The V end lost 1 base, the J end lost 2 bases, and 0 bases lay between the germline ends. The CDR3 length is 12 residues. Germline values: CDR1 KGHDR, CDR2 SFDVKD. For the CDR3, the DNA is TGTGCCACCAGTGATTTCACAGATACGCAGTATTTT. Translating it yields CATSDFTDTQYF.

The V call is TRBV6-5, the J call TRBJ2-2; perhaps D is TRBD1 or TRBD2 (5 bases each). Germline assignment: CDR1 MNHEY and CDR2 SVGAGI. This CDR3 is built from 15 residues. V shed 5 bases and J shed 5 bases, with 15 bases lying between them. CDR3 nucleotide sequence: TGTGCCAGCAGTCGCCCTGGGACCGGTACCGGGGAGCTGTTTTTT. Protein: CASSRPGTGTGELFF.

The rearrangement links TRBV5-1 to TRBJ1-2; TRBD1 is a possible D gene (6 bases). CDR1 and CDR2 from the germline V gene are SGHRS and YFSETQ. V dropped 4 bases and J dropped 8 bases, with 24 bases sitting between them. The CDR3 contains 16 residues. The chain's CDR3 is CASSPPFGQGSGGYTF. DNA of the CDR3: TGCGCCAGCAGCCCCCCTTTTGGGCAGGGGAGTGGGGGCTACACCTTC.

The chain combines TRBV11-3 with TRBJ1-1; 9 bases match TRBD1. Unmatched junction bases numbered 6, after V lost 2 bases and J lost 5 bases. Germline values: CDR1 SGHNT, CDR2 YENEEA. This CDR3 contains 15 residues. CDR3 sequence: CASSLSPGQGTEAFF. The CDR3 coding sequence is TGTGCCAGCAGCTTATCACCGGGACAGGGTACTGAAGCTTTCTTT.

The chain carries TRBV29-1 and TRBJ2-5; D perhaps matches TRBD2 (6 bases). Germline loops: CDR1 SQVTM, CDR2 ANQGSEA. The CDR3 loop spans 13 amino acids. The V end was cut by 2 bases, the J end by 8 bases, with 15 bases between. The CDR3 region has the DNA TGCAGCGTTGAAAAAACTAGCTCGGGAACCCAGTACTTC. It translates to CSVEKTSSGTQYF.

This chain uses TRBV5-6 with TRBJ1-2; TRBD1 is a possible D gene (6 bases). The CDR3 sequence is 12 residues long. With 4 bases removed from V and 3 bases from J, the gap between germline ends came to 7 bases. Germline V gives CDR1 SGHDT, CDR2 YYEEEE. CDR3 sequence: CASSDRHYGYTF. The CDR3 DNA is TGTGCCAGCAGCGACAGGCACTATGGCTACACCTTC.

The chain joins TRBV25-1 to TRBJ1-1; D remains unclear. Germline V lookup: CDR1 MGHDK, CDR2 SYGVNS. The CDR3 loop spans 15 amino acids. V was pared by 2 bases and J by 1 base, with 11 bases between. The CDR3 loop reads CASSENGLRNTEAFF. The CDR3 region has the DNA TGTGCCAGCAGTGAAAACGGGCTACGGAACACTGAAGCTTTCTTT. Drawing the rest from reference TRBV25-1 and TRBJ1-1, the complete variable domain is EADIYQTPRYLVIGTGKKITLECSQTMGHDKMYWYQQDPGMELHLIHYSYGVNSTEKGDLSSESTVSRIRTEHFPLTLESARPSHTSQYLCASSENGLRNTEAFFGQGTRLTVV.

This clone was observed a handful of times. V gene TRBV7-6 combines with J gene TRBJ1-5; tentatively, D is TRBD1 (5 bases). Looked up from germline, CDR1 is SGHVS and CDR2 is FNYEAQ. Between the trimmed V and J ends, which lost 5 bases and 0 bases, there was a span of 11 bases. The CDR3 spans 15 residues. The CDR3 is CASSAQAHSNQPQHF. In nucleotides, the CDR3 is TGTGCCAGCAGCGCACAGGCTCATAGCAATCAGCCCCAGCATTTT.

The V gene is TRBV19, the J gene TRBJ1-4, with D uncertain. V was pared by 4 bases and J by 0 bases, with 12 bases between. Germline assignment: CDR1 LNHDA and CDR2 SQIVND (reference sequence). CDR3 length: 16 residues. The CDR3 sequence is CASSTNGRATNEKLFF. CDR3 DNA sequence: TGTGCCAGTAGTACGAATGGGAGAGCAACTAATGAAAAACTGTTTTTT.

J is TRBJ1-6 and V is TRBV30, with D perhaps matching TRBD1 (5 bases). This CDR3 spans 15 amino acids. Germline V CDR1 and CDR2: GTSNPN, SVGIG (reference sequence). V dropped 8 bases and J dropped 10 bases, with 24 bases sitting between them. The CDR3 DNA reads TGTGCCGGGCAAGATCTCGGAGGGGTAAACTCACCCCTCCACTTT. Its translation: CAGQDLGGVNSPLHF.

The gene calls are TRBV11-2 and TRBJ2-5; 8 bases line up with TRBD1. The J segment lost 5 bases and the V segment lost 0 bases, leaving 8 bases of the junction unmatched. The CDR3 sequence is 16 residues long. CDR1 is SGHAT, CDR2 FQNNGV, per germline. The CDR3 DNA follows: TGTGCCAGCAGCTTAGAGTTGACAGGGGATGGCGAGACCCAGTACTTC. Translating gives CASSLELTGDGETQYF.

For this clone: One end of the junction varies from germline; a read error may be responsible. The chain recombines TRBV24-1 with TRBJ2-1, with D perhaps TRBD1 or TRBD2 (5 bases each). Germline V CDR1 and CDR2: KGHDR, SFDVKD. The CDR3 consists of 11 residues. The CDR3 region is CPGEGLNEQFF. CDR3 nucleotides: TGCCCCGGAGAGGGGCTGAATGAGCAGTTCTTC.